Following are 31 T cell receptor beta chains from one sample sequenced in a study of OX40 agonist ivuxolimab in advanced cancers. The method was immunoSEQ multiplex PCR; TCRdb's version includes in-frame clones alone and lacks a portion of them. The profile shows almost 85,000 clones, about 86% of them singletons. The sequences come from CD4+ or CD8+ T cells sorted from blood, collected in a trial of the OX40 agonist ivuxolimab. These receptors were collected from an adult with an advanced solid tumor such as melanoma, head and neck, liver or kidney cancer.

This clone was seen once. This sequence joins TRBV6-1 and TRBJ2-4; unclear D gene. The CDR3 sequence is 15 residues long. V was cut by 6 bases and J by 0 bases, with 12 bases left in between. CDR1 MNHNS and CDR2 SASEGT come from the germline V gene. Here the CDR3 reads CASRPALVAKNIQYF. Written as DNA, the CDR3 is TGTGCCAGCAGACCTGCCCTAGTAGCCAAAAACATTCAGTACTTC.

This clone was counted once. The chain recombines TRBV6-5 with TRBJ2-6; D is ambiguous. Deletions cut 2 bases from V and 1 base from J, with 6 bases between. This CDR3 has 15 amino acids. Germline V CDR1 and CDR2: MNHEY, SVGAGI. The CDR3 spells CASSYVGSGANVLTF. The CDR3 DNA reads as TGTGCCAGCAGTTACGTGGGTTCTGGGGCCAACGTCCTGACTTTC.

The V and J genes are TRBV5-6 and TRBJ1-5, with D unclear. V lost 1 base to trimming and J lost 0 bases, with 11 bases between them. The V gene's germline CDR1 is SGHDT and CDR2 YYEEEE. The length of the CDR3 is 16 residues. The CDR3 DNA reads TGTGCCAGCAGCTTGTGGTGGCCGAATAGCAATCAGCCCCAGCATTTT. It encodes CASSLWWPNSNQPQHF.

The V and J genes are TRBV11-2 and TRBJ1-2; the match to TRBD1 covers 7 bases. This CDR3 contains 13 residues. V shed 10 bases and J 3 bases; nucleotides not matched to a gene: 8. From germline, CDR1 is SGHAT and CDR2 FQNNGV. Written as DNA, the CDR3 is TGTGCCACCCATTCCGGGACAGACTATGGCTACACCTTC. Encoded protein: CATHSGTDYGYTF.

This clone was observed many times. The chain links TRBV11-3 to TRBJ2-3, with 11 bases fitting TRBD2. The germline CDR1 and CDR2 sequences are SGHNT and YENEEA. The V gene end was trimmed by 1 base and the J gene end by 2 bases; junction bases not matched to a gene: 2. CDR3 length: 16 amino acids. CDR3 residues: CASSLGLAGNTDTQYF. DNA for the CDR3: TGTGCCAGCAGCTTAGGACTAGCGGGGAACACAGATACGCAGTATTTT.

This chain uses TRBV6-6 with TRBJ2-7; the D gene is possibly TRBD2 (5 bases). V dropped 5 bases and J dropped 2 bases, with 13 bases sitting between them. Germline values: CDR1 MNHNY, CDR2 SVGAGI (reference sequence). The CDR3 totals 14 residues. CDR3 nucleotides: TGTGCCAGCAGTGCCGCAGGAGGCGCCTACGAGCAGTACTTC. Translation: CASSAAGGAYEQYF.

The chain employs TRBV29-1 and TRBJ1-4; D perhaps matches TRBD1 (6 bases). This CDR3 region has 13 residues. CDR1 and CDR2 from the germline V gene are SQVTM and ANQGSEA. Trimming shortened V by 4 bases and J by 8 bases, and 14 bases separated the two germline ends. The CDR3: CSVVQGGREKLFF. For the CDR3, the DNA is TGCAGCGTTGTACAGGGAGGAAGGGAAAAACTGTTTTTT.

J is TRBJ2-1 and V is TRBV12-5; TRBD1 or TRBD2 may be the D gene (6 bases each). The CDR3 sequence is 16 residues long. V was shortened by 1 base and J by 8 bases, with 18 bases between the two germline ends. The germline V gene has CDR1 LGHNT and CDR2 FRNRAP. The CDR3 loop reads CASGLAKGGGWYEQFF. In nucleotides, the CDR3 is TGTGCTAGTGGTTTGGCCAAGGGGGGAGGCTGGTATGAGCAGTTCTTC.

The chain uses TRBV7-3 and TRBJ2-1; either TRBD1 or TRBD2 may supply D (5 bases each). CDR1 is SGHTA, CDR2 FQGTGA, per germline. This CDR3 is built from 15 residues. The ends were cut back, 0 bases at V and 5 bases at J, with 11 bases in the middle. The CDR3 loop reads CASSLTRDGNNEQFF. Written as DNA, the CDR3 is TGTGCCAGCAGCTTAACCCGGGACGGAAACAATGAGCAGTTCTTC.

The chain joins TRBV2 to TRBJ2-7; the D gene is possibly TRBD1 (6 bases). Germline CDR1 reads SNHLY; CDR2 reads FYNNEI. Trimming shortened V by 7 bases and J by 7 bases, and 20 bases separated the two germline ends. The CDR3 is made up of 14 amino acids. The CDR3 sequence: CASNLKPGAGEQYF. In DNA form, the CDR3 reads TGTGCCAGCAATCTTAAGCCAGGGGCAGGTGAGCAGTACTTC. Filled out from reference TRBV2 and TRBJ2-7, the complete variable domain reads EPEVTQTPSHQVTQMGQEVILRCVPISNHLYFYWYRQILGQKVEFLVSFYNNEISEKSEIFDDQFSVERPDGSNFTLKIRSTKLEDSAMYFCASNLKPGAGEQYFGPGTRLTVT.

The chain uses TRBV2 and TRBJ2-5, with a possible D match to TRBD2 (6 bases). Trimming left V 2 bases short and J 3 bases short, with 13 bases between. Germline V gene lookup returns CDR1 SNHLY and CDR2 FYNNEI. The CDR3 sequence is 15 residues long. CDR3 sequence reads: CASSELSAGKETQYF. Here the CDR3 DNA reads TGTGCCAGCAGTGAATTATCGGCGGGGAAAGAGACCCAGTACTTC. The full variable domain, its missing parts supplied by reference TRBV2 and TRBJ2-5, is EPEVTQTPSHQVTQMGQEVILRCVPISNHLYFYWYRQILGQKVEFLVSFYNNEISEKSEIFDDQFSVERPDGSNFTLKIRSTKLEDSAMYFCASSELSAGKETQYFGPGTRLLVL.

CDR3 amino acids: CASSVSSGRAIAYEQYF. CDR3 nucleotides: TGTGCCAGCAGTGTTTCCAGCGGGAGGGCCATAGCCTACGAGCAGTACTTC. The chain combines TRBV6-1 with TRBJ2-7; the match to TRBD2 covers 10 bases. This CDR3 is 17 amino acids long. Unmatched junction bases numbered 11, after V lost 4 bases and J lost 2 bases. CDR1 and CDR2 (germline): MNHNS, SASEGT.

The chain joins TRBV7-9 to TRBJ2-6; D is ambiguous. The CDR3 is 14 residues long. Trimming pared 1 base from V and 12 bases from J, leaving 13 bases between. Germline CDR1 is SEHNR and CDR2 is FQNEAQ (reference sequence). CDR3 in amino acids: CASSLGQPPFVLTF. The CDR3 coding sequence is TGTGCCAGCAGCTTAGGGCAGCCTCCTTTCGTCCTGACTTTC.

The chain couples TRBV6-6 to TRBJ1-5; TRBD1 might be the D (5 bases). The germline V gene encodes CDR1 MNHNY and CDR2 SVGAGI (reference sequence). This CDR3 has 14 amino acids. The germline V and J ends were trimmed by 6 bases and 7 bases, with 16 bases remaining between them. The CDR3 protein is CASRPLGGRQPQHF. CDR3 bases: TGTGCCAGCAGGCCCCTCGGGGGGAGGCAGCCCCAGCATTTT.

This clone was detected a few times. V is TRBV6-5 and J is TRBJ2-2; D gene ambiguous. This CDR3 is 14 amino acids long. Germline V gene sequence: CDR1 MNHEY, CDR2 SVGAGI. V was pared by 6 bases and J by 6 bases, with 14 bases between. The CDR3 nucleotides read TGTGCCAGCAGGCCCTTTAGGATGGCCGGGGAGCTGTTTTTT. Its translation is CASRPFRMAGELFF.

V and J are TRBV5-4 and TRBJ2-7; 9 positions match TRBD1. Germline V lookup: CDR1 SGHNT, CDR2 YYREEE (reference sequence). V lost 10 bases and J lost 5; bases outside the gene matches: 4. The CDR3 contains 11 residues. For the CDR3, the DNA is TGTGCCGGTGGACAGGGGAACGAGCAGTACTTC. Translating gives CAGGQGNEQYF.

The chain combines TRBV15 with TRBJ2-5, with 7 bases fitting TRBD1. The CDR3 extends over 15 amino acids. The V segment lost 8 bases and the J segment 1 base; nucleotides outside the gene matches: 10. The V gene's germline CDR1 is LNHNV and CDR2 YYDKDF (reference sequence). Here the CDR3 reads CATGARDRAQETQYF. Here the CDR3 DNA reads TGTGCCACCGGGGCCCGGGACAGAGCCCAAGAGACCCAGTACTTC.

The chain couples TRBV5-1 to TRBJ1-4; D is unresolved. The V gene lost 0 bases and the J gene lost 2 bases, with 11 bases spanning the gap. The CDR3 is 16 amino acids. Germline CDR1 SGHRS, CDR2 YFSETQ. CDR3 region: CASSLVSGPTNEKLFF. CDR3 bases: TGCGCCAGCAGCTTGGTTTCCGGACCGACTAATGAAAAACTGTTTTTT.

This chain joins TRBV27 and TRBJ1-1; the D is unclear. Per germline, CDR1 MNHEY and CDR2 SMNVEV (reference sequence). V was pared by 3 bases and J by 1 base, with 6 bases between. CDR3 size: 13 residues. CDR3 DNA sequence: TGTGCCAGCAGTTTTTCACAGAACACTGAAGCTTTCTTT. This gives the protein CASSFSQNTEAFF.

The V gene is TRBV18, the J gene TRBJ2-2, with D maybe TRBD1 (6 bases). V was clipped by 3 bases and J by 0 bases, with 14 bases between them. Per germline, CDR1 KGHSH and CDR2 LQKENI. The CDR3 has 17 amino acids. CDR3 DNA sequence: TGTGCCAGCTCACCGGATGCGAGGGGGACGAACACCGGGGAGCTGTTTTTT. It codes for CASSPDARGTNTGELFF.

V is TRBV11-3 and J is TRBJ1-6; 8 bases agree with TRBD1. Unmatched junction bases numbered 8, after V lost 5 bases and J lost 8 bases. This CDR3 region has 15 residues. CDR1 SGHNT and CDR2 YENEEA come from the germline V gene. The CDR3 nucleotides read TGTGCCAGCAGCCTCGTTGGACAGGGCTATTCACCCCTCCACTTT. Translated, it gives CASSLVGQGYSPLHF.

This chain uses TRBV7-2 with TRBJ1-3, with unresolved D. Trimming took 5 bases from V and 3 from J, leaving 14 bases between them. CDR1 is SGHTA and CDR2 is FQGNSA in the germline V gene. The CDR3 has 15 amino acids. The CDR3 here is CASSALTGGGNTIYF. The CDR3 coding sequence is TGTGCCAGCAGCGCCCTCACGGGCGGTGGAAACACCATATATTTT. The full variable domain, its missing parts supplied by reference TRBV7-2 and TRBJ1-3, is GAGVSQSPSNKVTEKGKDVELRCDPISGHTALYWYRQSLGQGLEFLIYFQGNSAPDKSGLPSDRFSAERTGGSVSTLTIQRTQQEDSAVYLCASSALTGGGNTIYFGEGSWLTVV.

In nucleotides, the CDR3 is TGTGCCAGCAGCAAACCGGGACACTTACGGAACACTGAAGCTTTCTTT. Its translation is CASSKPGHLRNTEAFF. This sequence joins TRBV4-2 and TRBJ1-1, with a tentative D call TRBD1 (6 bases). The length of the CDR3 is 16 residues. The V gene lost 5 bases and the J gene lost 1 base, with 17 bases spanning the gap. CDR1 and CDR2 from the germline V gene are LGHNA and YNFKEQ.

The CDR3 DNA sequence: TGTGCCAGCAGCTTAGAACGACAGGGTAAGTCCTACGAGCAGTACTTC. This encodes CASSLERQGKSYEQYF. The V call is TRBV7-6, the J call TRBJ2-7, with 7 bases aligning to TRBD1. V lost 1 base and J lost 1; bases outside the gene matches: 7. The CDR3 is made up of 16 amino acids. Germline V gene sequence: CDR1 SGHVS, CDR2 FNYEAQ. The variable domain in full, completed from reference TRBV7-6 and TRBJ2-7, reads GAGVSQSPRYKVTKRGQDVALRCDPISGHVSLYWYRQALGQGPEFLTYFNYEAQQDKSGLPNDRFSAERPEGSISTLTIQRTEQRDSAMYRCASSLERQGKSYEQYFGPGTRLTVT.

The chain recombines TRBV6-5 with TRBJ1-2, with D unresolved. CDR3 length equals 16 residues. The V and J ends lost 0 bases and 0 bases respectively, with 11 bases between them. Germline CDR1 MNHEY, CDR2 SVGAGI. Here the CDR3 DNA reads TGTGCCAGCAGTTACTCGAGGCACAGAGCTAACTATGGCTACACCTTC. Its translation: CASSYSRHRANYGYTF.

The genes are TRBV15 and TRBJ2-7, with 10 bases matching TRBD2. CDR3 length: 15 residues. The germline V gene encodes CDR1 LNHNV and CDR2 YYDKDF (reference sequence). V gave up 3 bases and J gave up 0 bases; unmatched junction bases: 2. CDR3 sequence: CATSSSGRSSYEQYF. The CDR3 DNA is TGTGCCACCAGCAGTAGCGGGAGGAGCTCCTACGAGCAGTACTTC.

The chain carries TRBV4-3 and TRBJ2-3; 8 nucleotides align to TRBD2. Germline loops: CDR1 LGHNA, CDR2 YSLEER. CDR3 size: 15 residues. V lost 6 bases and J lost 4; bases outside the gene matches: 9. The CDR3 is CASRSLAGDADTQYF. The CDR3, as DNA: TGCGCCAGCAGGAGCCTAGCGGGTGACGCAGATACGCAGTATTTT.

The chain combines TRBV27 with TRBJ1-2; the match to TRBD1 covers 9 bases. After removal of 4 bases from V and 4 bases from J, the junction contained 10 bases not matched to a gene. Germline CDR1 MNHEY, CDR2 SMNVEV (reference sequence). The CDR3 has 16 amino acids. CDR3 sequence: CASSSTGTGKGYGYTF. The CDR3 DNA reads as TGTGCCAGCAGTTCAACCGGGACAGGGAAAGGCTATGGCTACACCTTC.

This clone was seen just once. V and J are TRBV5-1 and TRBJ2-3, with D unclear. The CDR3 has 12 residues. V lost 2 bases and J 4 bases, leaving 5 bases between the germline ends. The germline CDR1 and CDR2 sequences are SGHRS and YFSETQ. CDR3 sequence: CASSFPSDTQYF. Here the CDR3 DNA reads TGCGCCAGCAGCTTCCCCTCAGATACGCAGTATTTT.

CDR3 in DNA: TGTGCCAGCAGTTTTGGAAAGAGGGCTACTTCTAAAGAGACCCAGTACTTC. It yields the protein CASSFGKRATSKETQYF. V and J are TRBV27 and TRBJ2-5; D may be TRBD2 (5 bases). This CDR3 spans 17 amino acids. V was cut by 3 bases and J by 3 bases, with 20 bases left in between. The germline V gene has CDR1 MNHEY and CDR2 SMNVEV (reference sequence).

The chain is built from TRBV6-6 and TRBJ2-1, with TRBD1 as a possible D gene (5 bases). The CDR3 is 13 amino acids. Per germline, CDR1 MNHNY and CDR2 SVGAGI (reference sequence). V shed 9 bases and J shed 7 bases, with 16 bases lying between them. The CDR3 is CASLNPGPNEQFF. DNA for the CDR3: TGTGCCAGTTTAAACCCAGGGCCGAATGAGCAGTTCTTC.